The 23 T cell receptor beta chains below all came from one sample that was sequenced in a study of T cell repertoires in cytomegalovirus infection. One entry per CDR3 protein results from TCRdb running MiXCR on the reads. The repertoire has about 770,000 distinct CDR3 sequences, just under 30% of them found once; the top ten carry about 12%. The antigens these receptors bind are not known. Sequenced material: cultured CD8+ T cells from PBMCs, taken from culture after CMV antigen stimulation. The receptors originated from a human donor in good health (CMV status not recorded). Some clones in this sample may be carry-over from other donors' samples.

The table lists this clonotype with a few counts. This chain joins TRBV20-1 and TRBJ2-3, with 8 bases that match TRBD2. The CDR3 is 16 residues long. Unmatched junction bases numbered 14, after V lost 7 bases and J lost 2 bases. Germline CDR1 reads DFQATT; CDR2 reads SNEGSKA (reference sequence). The CDR3 sequence is CSVWVIGGENTDTQYF. For the CDR3, the DNA is TGCAGTGTTTGGGTGATCGGGGGGGAAAACACAGATACGCAGTATTTT.

The chain couples TRBV10-2 to TRBJ2-1, with 10 positions matching TRBD2. V was clipped by 8 bases and J by 6 bases; unmatched bases: 7. There are 14 residues in the CDR3. The germline gives CDR1 WSHSY, CDR2 SAAADI. In DNA, the CDR3 is TGCGCCAGCCTCCTAGCGGGGGTTGGCAATGAGCAGTTCTTC. Its translation is CASLLAGVGNEQFF.

V gene TRBV6-1 combines with J gene TRBJ2-4; 8 bases line up with TRBD2. Unmatched junction bases numbered 4, after V lost 5 bases and J lost 13 bases. CDR1 is MNHNS and CDR2 is SASEGT in the germline V gene. This CDR3 has 11 residues. In DNA form, the CDR3 reads TGTGCCAGCAGTAGCAGCGGGGGACAGTACTTC. Its protein product is CASSSSGGQYF.

The rearrangement joins TRBV5-1 to TRBJ2-7; possibly TRBD2 for D (6 bases). V was pared by 2 bases and J by 1 base, with 13 bases between. There are 15 residues in the CDR3. Germline CDR1 and CDR2: SGHRS and YFSETQ. CDR3 DNA: TGCGCCAGCAGCTTTGGCGGAGGGAAGTCCTACGAGCAGTACTTC. Amino acids: CASSFGGGKSYEQYF.

The chain uses TRBV3-1 and TRBJ2-1; weak D call: TRBD2 (6 bases). This CDR3 spans 19 amino acids. V was trimmed by 0 bases and J by 2 bases, leaving 20 bases between them. Germline-derived CDR1 and CDR2 are LGHDT and YNNKEL (reference sequence). CDR3: CASSQEGSFRDSPYNEQFF. In DNA, the CDR3 is TGTGCCAGCAGCCAAGAAGGGTCGTTCCGGGACTCCCCCTACAATGAGCAGTTCTTC.

This clonotype was picked up a small number of times. V gene TRBV3-1 combines with J gene TRBJ1-1; tentative D call: TRBD1 (5 bases). V lost 0 bases, J lost 0 bases, and 14 bases lay in between. This CDR3 has 17 amino acids. CDR1 is LGHDT, CDR2 YNNKEL, per germline (reference sequence). The CDR3 DNA sequence: TGTGCCAGCAGCCAAGAAACCCCGTGGGGGATGAACACTGAAGCTTTCTTT. Protein sequence: CASSQETPWGMNTEAFF. The full variable domain, completed using reference TRBV3-1 and TRBJ1-1, is DTAVSQTPKYLVTQMGNDKSIKCEQNLGHDTMYWYKQDSKKFLKIMFSYNNKELIINETVPNRFSPKSPDKAHLNLHINSLELGDSAVYFCASSQETPWGMNTEAFFGQGTRLTVV.

The chain employs TRBV2 and TRBJ2-7, with no clear D. The V end lost 8 bases, the J end lost 7 bases, and 12 bases lay between the germline ends. Germline V gives CDR1 SNHLY, CDR2 FYNNEI. The CDR3 is made up of 11 amino acids. CDR3 residues: CASQRWREQYF. DNA of the CDR3: TGTGCCAGCCAACGGTGGCGGGAGCAGTACTTC. Variable domain in full (rest from reference TRBV2 and TRBJ2-7): EPEVTQTPSHQVTQMGQEVILRCVPISNHLYFYWYRQILGQKVEFLVSFYNNEISEKSEIFDDQFSVERPDGSNFTLKIRSTKLEDSAMYFCASQRWREQYFGPGTRLTVT.

This clonotype was found a few times. The chain has TRBV7-9 and TRBJ2-7; the match to TRBD2 covers 10 bases. The V gene's germline CDR1 is SEHNR and CDR2 FQNEAQ (reference sequence). This CDR3 comprises 16 residues. Trimming removed 5 bases from V and 4 bases from J; junction bases left unmatched: 11. The CDR3 region has the DNA TGTGCCAGCAGCCGCAAGGGCAGCGGGGGGGGGTACGAGCAGTACTTC. Its translation: CASSRKGSGGGYEQYF.

The chain joins TRBV4-2 to TRBJ1-2; the D gene is possibly TRBD1 (6 bases). CDR3 length equals 16 residues. The germline CDR1 and CDR2 sequences are LGHNA and YNFKEQ. V lost 2 bases, J lost 2 bases, and 15 bases lay in between. The CDR3 sequence: CASSQYLTQGNYGYTF. The CDR3 nucleotides are TGTGCCAGCAGCCAATACTTAACTCAGGGGAACTATGGCTACACCTTC.

The chain is built from TRBV7-8 and TRBJ1-1; 9 bases are a match to TRBD1. Per germline, CDR1 SGHVS and CDR2 FQNEAQ. V gave up 10 bases and J gave up 5 bases; unmatched junction bases: 17. The CDR3 is 16 residues long. In nucleotides, the CDR3 is TGTGCCACCACCGGGACAGGGATCGAGTGGAGGACTGAAGCTTTCTTT. Translating it yields CATTGTGIEWRTEAFF.

This clonotype was observed a handful of times. The chain carries TRBV2 and TRBJ2-1; D uncertain. V lost 4 bases and J 0 bases, leaving 16 bases between the germline ends. CDR1 is SNHLY and CDR2 is FYNNEI in the germline V gene. The CDR3 has 17 amino acids. The chain's CDR3 is CASSVGRLPSSYNEQFF. The CDR3, as DNA: TGTGCCAGCAGTGTTGGTCGGCTCCCTAGCTCCTACAATGAGCAGTTCTTC.

This clonotype showed up many times. V usage is TRBV7-2 and J usage is TRBJ2-3; 7 bases fit TRBD2. The CDR3 covers 14 residues. Unmatched junction bases numbered 3, after V lost 3 bases and J lost 3 bases. In germline, CDR1 is SGHTA, CDR2 FQGNSA. Written as DNA, the CDR3 is TGTGCCAGCAGCTTTTACGGGGGGACAGATACGCAGTATTTT. This encodes CASSFYGGTDTQYF.

This clonotype has only one observation. The chain has TRBV12-3 or TRBV12-4 and TRBJ2-5; tentative D call: TRBD1 (5 bases). The CDR3 has 11 residues. Trimming took off 5 bases at V and 7 bases at J, with 8 bases between the two ends. Written as DNA, the CDR3 is TGTGCCAGCAGTCAAGACAGGACCCAGTACTTC. It yields the protein CASSQDRTQYF.

The chain has TRBV28 and TRBJ2-2; TRBD1 might be the D (6 bases). The CDR3 spans 15 residues. Germline loops: CDR1 MDHEN, CDR2 SYDVKM. V lost 3 bases, J lost 6 bases, and 14 bases lay in between. The CDR3: CASSFLQGWAGELFF. CDR3 bases: TGTGCCAGCAGTTTTTTACAGGGATGGGCCGGGGAGCTGTTTTTT.

The chain recombines TRBV11-2 with TRBJ2-1; D is possibly TRBD1 or TRBD2 (5 bases each). This CDR3 comprises 16 residues. Trimming stripped 2 bases from V and 4 bases from J, with 15 bases between. Germline V lookup: CDR1 SGHAT, CDR2 FQNNGV. This CDR3 is CASSLITGPKYNEQFF. In nucleotides, the CDR3 is TGTGCCAGCAGCTTAATTACGGGACCCAAGTACAATGAGCAGTTCTTC.

This clonotype was seen only a few times. This CDR3 is CASSQEGTGGSGELFF. The CDR3 region has the DNA TGCGCCAGCAGCCAAGAAGGGACAGGGGGCTCCGGGGAGCTGTTTTTT. The chain has TRBV4-1 and TRBJ2-2; 12 positions agree with TRBD1. Germline V gene lookup returns CDR1 MGHRA and CDR2 YSYEKL. The V and J ends lost 0 bases and 6 bases, in that order; junction bases with no gene match: 2. The CDR3 spans 16 residues.

The chain has TRBV6-8 and TRBJ2-7; D is unresolved. The V and J ends lost 3 bases and 1 base respectively, with 16 bases between them. This CDR3 is 16 amino acids long. Germline lookup yields CDR1 MNHGY and CDR2 SAAAGT. DNA of the CDR3: TGTGCCAGCAGTTATCCCCCTCCAGACAAGTCCTACGAGCAGTACGTC. Encoded protein: CASSYPPPDKSYEQYV.

This rearrangement joins TRBV6-5 to TRBJ2-2; TRBD1 or TRBD2 may be the D gene (6 bases each). Trimming cost V 7 bases and J 4 bases, with 16 bases left between them. Germline V lookup: CDR1 MNHEY, CDR2 SVGAGI. The CDR3 is 15 amino acids. CDR3 amino acids: CASTLGGLGTGELFF. DNA of the CDR3: TGTGCCAGCACCCTAGGGGGGTTAGGCACCGGGGAGCTGTTTTTT.

This clonotype was found a few times. This chain joins TRBV24-1 and TRBJ1-5, with D unresolved. The germline gives CDR1 KGHDR, CDR2 SFDVKD. This CDR3 comprises 15 residues. Trimming stripped 3 bases from V and 0 bases from J, with 8 bases between. The CDR3 nucleotides read TGTGCCACCAGTGATGGCCGGAATAGCAATCAGCCCCAGCATTTT. As protein: CATSDGRNSNQPQHF.

V gene TRBV7-8 combines with J gene TRBJ2-3; 9 nucleotides line up with TRBD1. Per germline, CDR1 SGHVS and CDR2 FQNEAQ. The trim removed 2 bases at V and 3 bases at J, leaving 9 bases unmatched. This CDR3 has 17 residues. The CDR3 spells CASSLTRGTGLTDTQYF. CDR3 DNA sequence: TGTGCCAGCAGCTTAACCCGCGGGACAGGGTTAACAGATACGCAGTATTTT.

This chain connects TRBV15 to TRBJ1-1, with D possibly matching TRBD1 (6 bases). Germline lookup yields CDR1 LNHNV and CDR2 YYDKDF (reference sequence). V lost 0 bases to trimming and J lost 2 bases, with 10 bases between them. The CDR3 totals 15 residues. DNA of the CDR3: TGTGCCACCAGCAGAGATCGGGGGCGCAACACTGAAGCTTTCTTT. It is translated as CATSRDRGRNTEAFF.

The sample holds a few counts of this clonotype. One base away lies a much larger clone, so this may be a sequencing read error. J is TRBJ2-3 and V is TRBV15; the D is unclear. Trimming removed 2 bases at V and 6 bases at J, with 6 bases between. The CDR3 contains 12 residues. Germline lookup yields CDR1 LNHNV and CDR2 YYDKDF (reference sequence). CDR3 protein: CATSRPGDTQYF. The CDR3 DNA reads TGTGCCACCAGCAGACCCGGGGATACGCAGTATTTT.

This clonotype has a count of ten or more. CDR3: CASSEGGPPLHF. CDR3 bases: TGTGCCAGCAGTGAAGGGGGCCCACCCCTCCACTTT. The chain links TRBV6-1 to TRBJ1-6; a weak D match, TRBD1 (5 bases). CDR1 and CDR2 from the germline V gene are MNHNS and SASEGT. Trimming stripped 1 base from V and 11 bases from J, with 6 bases between. There are 12 residues in the CDR3.